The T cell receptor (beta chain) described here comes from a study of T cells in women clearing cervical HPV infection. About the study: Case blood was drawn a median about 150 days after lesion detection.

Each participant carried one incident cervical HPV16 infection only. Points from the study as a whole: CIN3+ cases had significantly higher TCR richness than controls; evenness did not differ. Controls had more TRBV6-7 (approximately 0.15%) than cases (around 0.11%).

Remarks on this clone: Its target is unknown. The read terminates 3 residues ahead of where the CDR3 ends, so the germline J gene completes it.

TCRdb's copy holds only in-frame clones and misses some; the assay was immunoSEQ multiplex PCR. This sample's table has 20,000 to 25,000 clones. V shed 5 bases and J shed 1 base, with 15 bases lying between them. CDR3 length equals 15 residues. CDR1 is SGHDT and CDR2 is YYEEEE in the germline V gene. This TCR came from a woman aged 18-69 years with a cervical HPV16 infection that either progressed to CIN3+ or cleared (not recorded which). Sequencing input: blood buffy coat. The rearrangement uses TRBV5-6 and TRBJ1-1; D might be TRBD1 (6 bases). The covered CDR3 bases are TGTGCCAGCAGGCGACAGGCCCGACGGAACACTGAA. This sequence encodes CASRRQARRNTE. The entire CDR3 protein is CASRRQARRNTEAFF.